Sequencing of this TCR beta chain was carried out in a study of blood T cell repertoires in COVID-19. Study-wide context: Researchers got acute and convalescent COVID-19 samples from the United States, Italy and Spain. PBMCs, B-cell-depleted T cells, or T cells were the source of the cDNA or gDNA that made up the material.

Authors' processing steps: Counts of nucleated cells, estimated from reference gene primer amplification, were obtained. Assay: immunoSEQ multiplex PCR; the TCRdb copy retains only in-frame clones and omits some. V, J and clone size are taken as reported in that table, and D and trimming were inferred from the DNA itself. Of about 45,000 clones detected, roughly 82% appear once; the ten largest clones hold more than 13%. V lost 0 bases, J lost 1 base, and 13 bases lay in between. Germline CDR1 is KGHSH and CDR2 is LQKENI. This CDR3 has 17 residues. This clonotype was sampled from a human donor in a cohort sampled during active COVID-19. The sequencing input was peripheral blood. The chain couples TRBV18 to TRBJ2-4; D not resolved. The CDR3 DNA reads as TGTGCCAGCTCACCACCGTGGGCTCGGCTTGCCAAAAACATTCAGTACTTC. Amino acids: CASSPPWARLAKNIQYF.